The rows below give T cell receptor beta chains drawn from one sample of a study of CD8+CD57+ T cells in acquired aplastic anemia. A single record per CDR3 protein comes from TCRdb applying MiXCR to the reads. The sample carries 300,000 or so distinct CDR3 sequences, roughly 50% recorded once. The source material was sorted CD4+, CD8+, or CD8+CD57+ T cells (not recorded which) from PBMCs. The receptors were gathered from a human donor with severe aplastic anemia or a healthy control (not recorded which). The CDR3 runs from the conserved cysteine through the conserved F or W. The D gene is left open where the match is weak. Size tells how often a clone was seen (once, few, many) or the class of an expanded clone, and some rows leave it out.

clone size	D gene	V gene	J gene	CDR3 protein	CDR3 DNA
few	NA	TRBV20-1	TRBJ1-1	CSARERGRRETFF	TGCAGTGCTAGAGAACGAGGGAGGCGTGAGACTTTCTTT
NA	NA	TRBV24-1	TRBJ2-5	CATSDSSRGSETQYF	TGTGCCACCAGTGACTCATCCCGGGGGTCAGAGACCCAGTACTTC
NA	NA	TRBV7-8	TRBJ1-5	CASSSRRGLPPQHF	TGTGCCAGCAGCTCAAGACGGGGTCTGCCGCCCCAGCATTTT
NA	NA	TRBV20-1	TRBJ2-1	CSARGTLLGEQFF	TGCAGTGCTAGAGGGACCCTGTTGGGTGAGCAGTTCTTC
NA	NA	TRBV7-2	TRBJ2-7	CASSLGSLQAGYEQYF	TGTGCCAGCAGCTTAGGAAGTTTACAGGCTGGCTACGAGCAGTACTTC
many	NA	TRBV20-1	TRBJ2-2	CSARWVTGELFF	TGCAGTGCTAGATGGGTTACCGGGGAGCTGTTTTTT
many	NA	TRBV19	TRBJ1-6	CASSIVPGINSPLHF	TGTGCCAGTAGTATAGTCCCGGGAATTAATTCACCCCTCCACTTT
NA	TRBD1	TRBV14	TRBJ1-2	CASSQERTGTGSLNELSYGYTF	TGTGCCAGCAGCCAAGAAAGAACAGGGACAGGGTCTCTGAATGAGTTGAGCTATGGCTACACCTTC
NA	NA	TRBV5-1	TRBJ1-1	CASSLGSSAFF	TGCGCCAGCAGCTTGGGGTCGTCAGCTTTCTTT
NA	TRBD1	TRBV7-8	TRBJ1-6	CASSPGTGALNSPLHF	TGTGCCAGCAGCCCTGGGACAGGGGCCCTAAATTCACCCCTCCACTTT
NA	NA	TRBV2	TRBJ1-5	CASSELGANGNQPQHF	TGTGCCAGCAGTGAACTTGGGGCAAATGGCAATCAGCCCCAGCATTTT
NA	NA	TRBV11-1	TRBJ2-7	CASSLVWENEQYF	TGTGCCAGCAGCTTAGTCTGGGAAAACGAGCAGTACTTC
NA	NA	TRBV15	TRBJ1-5	CATSRSRDSNQPQHF	TGTGCCACCAGCAGAAGTCGGGACAGCAATCAGCCCCAGCATTTT
NA	NA	TRBV2	TRBJ1-1	CASSVMPNNEKLFFGSGTTEAFF	NA
NA	TRBD2	TRBV7-8	TRBJ2-2	CASSLWASGRNTGELFF	TGTGCCAGCAGCTTATGGGCTAGCGGGAGGAACACCGGGGAGCTGTTTTTT
NA	TRBD1	TRBV6-1	TRBJ1-1	CASSLYRQGTEAFF	TGTGCCAGCAGTTTATACCGACAGGGTACTGAAGCTTTCTTT
once	TRBD2	TRBV5-1	TRBJ2-7	CASSTRLAGGPRYKQYF	TGCGCCAGCAGCACGAGACTAGCGGGAGGGCCAAGGTACAAGCAGTACTTC
NA	TRBD1	TRBV7-9	TRBJ2-7	CASSDTTGDYEQYF	TGTGCCAGCAGCGATACAACAGGGGACTACGAGCAGTACTTC
NA	TRBD1	TRBV7-3	TRBJ2-7	CASSPPQGPEQYF	TGTGCCAGCAGCCCTCCACAGGGGCCCGAGCAGTACTTC
NA	NA	TRBV19	TRBJ1-1	CASSMDLGTEAFF	TGTGCCAGTAGTATGGACCTTGGCACTGAAGCTTTCTTT
NA	TRBD2	TRBV9	TRBJ2-7	CASSLGTSGSSYEQYF	TGTGCCAGCAGCCTCGGGACTAGCGGGAGTTCGTACGAGCAGTACTTC
NA	NA	TRBV7-2	TRBJ1-5	CASSLVGGMGSQPQHF	TGTGCCAGCAGCTTAGTGGGGGGTATGGGCAGTCAGCCCCAGCATTTT